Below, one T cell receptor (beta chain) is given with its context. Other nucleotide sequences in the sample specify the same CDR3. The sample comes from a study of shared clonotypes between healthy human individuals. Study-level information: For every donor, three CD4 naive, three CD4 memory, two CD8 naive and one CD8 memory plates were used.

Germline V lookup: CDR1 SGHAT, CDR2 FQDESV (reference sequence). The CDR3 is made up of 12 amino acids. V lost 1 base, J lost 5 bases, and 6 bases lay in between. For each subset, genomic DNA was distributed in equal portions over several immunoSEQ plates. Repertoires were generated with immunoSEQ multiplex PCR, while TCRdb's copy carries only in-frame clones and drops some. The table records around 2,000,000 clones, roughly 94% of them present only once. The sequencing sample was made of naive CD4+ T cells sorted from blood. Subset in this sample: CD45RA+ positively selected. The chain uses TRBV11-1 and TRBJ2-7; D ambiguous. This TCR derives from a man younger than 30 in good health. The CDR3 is CASSLEPHEQYF. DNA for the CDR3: TGTGCCAGCAGCTTAGAGCCTCACGAGCAGTACTTC.